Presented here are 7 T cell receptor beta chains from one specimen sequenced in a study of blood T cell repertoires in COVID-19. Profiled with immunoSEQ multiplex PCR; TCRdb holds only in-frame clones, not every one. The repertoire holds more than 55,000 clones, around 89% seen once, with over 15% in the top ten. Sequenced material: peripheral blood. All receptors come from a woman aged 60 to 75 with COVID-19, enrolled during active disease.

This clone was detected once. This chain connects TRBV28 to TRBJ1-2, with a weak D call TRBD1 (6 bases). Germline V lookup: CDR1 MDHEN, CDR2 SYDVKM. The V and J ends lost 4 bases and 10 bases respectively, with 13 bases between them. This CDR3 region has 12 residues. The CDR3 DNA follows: TGTGCCAGCAGTTCGGGGACAAGCAACTACACCTTC. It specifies CASSSGTSNYTF.

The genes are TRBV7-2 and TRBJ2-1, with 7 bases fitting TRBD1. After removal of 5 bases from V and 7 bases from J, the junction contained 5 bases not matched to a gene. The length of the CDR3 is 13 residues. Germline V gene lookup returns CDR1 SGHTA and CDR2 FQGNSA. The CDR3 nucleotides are TGTGCCAGCAGCATGATGACAGGGAATGAGCAGTTCTTC. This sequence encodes CASSMMTGNEQFF.

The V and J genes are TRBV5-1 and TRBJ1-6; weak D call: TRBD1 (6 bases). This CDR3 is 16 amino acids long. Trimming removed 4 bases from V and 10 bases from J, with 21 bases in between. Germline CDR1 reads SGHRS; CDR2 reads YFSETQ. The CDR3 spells CASSPTGGALQSPLHF. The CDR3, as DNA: TGCGCCAGCAGCCCCACGGGGGGGGCGCTCCAATCACCCCTCCACTTT.

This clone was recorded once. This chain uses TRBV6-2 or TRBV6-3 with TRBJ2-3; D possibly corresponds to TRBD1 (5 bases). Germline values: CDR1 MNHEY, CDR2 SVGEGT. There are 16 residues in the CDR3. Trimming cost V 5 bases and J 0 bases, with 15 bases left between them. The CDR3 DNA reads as TGTGCCAGCAGTACCGCCTTCGACAGAAGCACAGATACGCAGTATTTT. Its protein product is CASSTAFDRSTDTQYF.

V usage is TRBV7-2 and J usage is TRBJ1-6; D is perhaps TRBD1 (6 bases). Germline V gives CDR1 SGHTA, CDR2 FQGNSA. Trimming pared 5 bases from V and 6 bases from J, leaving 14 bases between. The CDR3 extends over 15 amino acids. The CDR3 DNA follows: TGTGCCAGCAGCCGCTCAGGCAGGGGTAATTCACCCCTCCACTTT. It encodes CASSRSGRGNSPLHF.

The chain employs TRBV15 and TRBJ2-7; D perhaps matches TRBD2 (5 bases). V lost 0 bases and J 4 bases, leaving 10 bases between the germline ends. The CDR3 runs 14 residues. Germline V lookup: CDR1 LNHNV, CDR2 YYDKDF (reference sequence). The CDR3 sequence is CATSRDGERYEQYF. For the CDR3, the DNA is TGTGCCACCAGCAGAGATGGGGAGAGGTACGAGCAGTACTTC.

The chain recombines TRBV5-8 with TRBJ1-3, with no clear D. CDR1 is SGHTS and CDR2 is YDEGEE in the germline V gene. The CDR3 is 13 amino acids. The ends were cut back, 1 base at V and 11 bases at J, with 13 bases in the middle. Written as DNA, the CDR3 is TGTGCCAGCAGCTTGTGGTGGCTGGGCGCCATATATTTT. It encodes CASSLWWLGAIYF.